Shown below are 24 T cell receptor beta chains from a single sample sequenced in a study of monozygotic twins with inflammatory bowel disease. TCRdb processed the 5' RACE reads again and assigns one entry to each CDR3 protein, with no DNA. In total, the table holds about 300,000 distinct CDR3 sequences. The sample consisted of blood. Receptor source: a human donor with ulcerative colitis or Crohn's disease, or a healthy co-twin of an affected twin (not recorded which).

This chain uses TRBV18 with TRBJ2-3. This CDR3 comprises 14 residues. The germline gives CDR1 KGHSH, CDR2 LQKENI. The CDR3 sequence: CASSPPAGGDTQYF. Full variable domain (outside the CDR3, taken from reference TRBV18 and TRBJ2-3): NAGVMQNPRHLVRRRGQEARLRCSPMKGHSHVYWYRQLPEEGLKFMVYLQKENIIDESGMPKERFSAEFPKEGPSILRIQQVVRGDSAAYFCASSPPAGGDTQYFGPGTRLTVL.

This chain's CDR3 is CASSQGRGLLTEAFF. The chain joins TRBV4-2 to TRBJ1-1. Germline-derived CDR1 and CDR2 are LGHNA and YNFKEQ. CDR3 length: 15 residues.

The V call is TRBV6-1, the J call TRBJ2-3; absent DNA, TCRdb's TRBD1 call cannot be checked. The CDR3 runs to 15 residues. Per germline, CDR1 MNHNS and CDR2 SASEGT. CDR3 in amino acids: CASSLGGVRTDTQYF.

J is TRBJ2-1 and V is TRBV19; the TRBD1 assignment by TCRdb is unverifiable without DNA. Germline V gene lookup returns CDR1 LNHDA and CDR2 SQIVND (reference sequence). CDR3 length equals 13 residues. The chain's CDR3 is CASGGRTGDEQFF.

V usage is TRBV10-3 and J usage is TRBJ2-1; as DNA is missing, the TRBD1 call by TCRdb cannot be tested. CDR1 and CDR2 from the germline V gene are ENHRY and SYGVKD. CDR3 size: 14 residues. CDR3 sequence: CAIKGQSSYNEQFF.

This sequence joins TRBV6-1 and TRBJ2-7; the D call of TRBD1 rests on TCRdb alone, since no DNA is present to check it. The CDR3 runs to 14 residues. In germline, CDR1 is MNHNS, CDR2 SASEGT. The chain's CDR3 is CASSRQRQGGEQYF.

The chain recombines TRBV20-1 with TRBJ2-2; there is no DNA to check the TCRdb D call of TRBD1. CDR3 length: 18 residues. Germline values: CDR1 DFQATT, CDR2 SNEGSKA (reference sequence). The CDR3 loop is CSARDPSTGGINTGELFF.

The chain couples TRBV7-2 to TRBJ1-1. CDR1 is SGHTA and CDR2 is FQGNSA in the germline V gene. The CDR3 is made up of 16 amino acids. The CDR3 spells CASSLASGRGNTEAFF.

The chain employs TRBV18 and TRBJ2-3. Germline lookup yields CDR1 KGHSH and CDR2 LQKENI. CDR3 length: 14 amino acids. Here the CDR3 reads CASSPPTFSDTQYF.

V is TRBV28 and J is TRBJ2-7; without DNA, the TCRdb call of TRBD2 cannot be checked. The CDR3 runs 15 residues. CDR1 is MDHEN, CDR2 SYDVKM, per germline. Here the CDR3 reads CASSLASGGPYEQYF.

This rearrangement joins TRBV29-1 to TRBJ1-5; TCRdb indicates TRBD1, and absent DNA this call remains unverified. The length of the CDR3 is 13 residues. Germline V gene data show CDR1 as SQVTM and CDR2 as ANQGSEA. CDR3 amino acids: CSVARDGNQPQHF. The complete variable domain, with remaining parts taken from reference TRBV29-1 and TRBJ1-5, reads SAVISQKPSRDICQRGTSLTIQCQVDSQVTMMFWYRQQPGQSLTLIATANQGSEATYESGFVIDKFPISRPNLTFSTLTVSNMSPEDSSIYLCSVARDGNQPQHFGDGTRLSIL.

This chain uses TRBV3-1 with TRBJ2-2; without DNA, the TCRdb call of TRBD1 cannot be checked. The CDR3 is 17 residues long. Germline-derived CDR1 and CDR2 are LGHDT and YNNKEL (reference sequence). CDR3 loop: CASSRTRQGANTGELFF.

This chain links TRBV10-2 with TRBJ2-2; the TRBD2 assignment by TCRdb is unverifiable without DNA. The CDR3 runs to 13 residues. Germline loops: CDR1 WSHSY, CDR2 SAAADI. CDR3 region: CASRGSGTGELFF.

This chain uses TRBV27 with TRBJ2-6; as DNA is missing, the TRBD2 call by TCRdb cannot be tested. The CDR3 sequence is 18 residues long. Germline V gene data show CDR1 as MNHEY and CDR2 as SMNVEV (reference sequence). The CDR3: CASSVSGRAFSGANVLTF.

This chain uses TRBV9 with TRBJ2-4; checking the TCRdb D call of TRBD2 is not possible without DNA. Germline V gene data show CDR1 as SGDLS and CDR2 as YYNGEE. The CDR3 contains 18 residues. The CDR3 region is CASSVDPSGGSAKNIQYF.

The chain couples TRBV27 to TRBJ2-4. Germline-derived CDR1 and CDR2 are MNHEY and SMNVEV (reference sequence). The CDR3 totals 13 residues. Here the CDR3 reads CASSGLSRSDQYF.

The chain's CDR3 is CASSLPRGGTDTQYF. This rearrangement joins TRBV2 to TRBJ2-3; TCRdb's assignment of TRBD2 cannot be checked, as there is no DNA. Germline V lookup: CDR1 SNHLY, CDR2 FYNNEI. CDR3 size: 15 residues.

This chain uses TRBV7-9 with TRBJ1-3. The CDR3 spans 15 residues. Germline CDR1 is SEHNR and CDR2 is FQNEAQ (reference sequence). The CDR3 spells CASSLAEFSGNTIYF.

J is TRBJ1-1 and V is TRBV20-1; TCRdb gives TRBD1 as the D gene, but with no DNA this cannot be confirmed. The CDR3 is 13 amino acids. CDR1 is DFQATT and CDR2 is SNEGSKA in the germline V gene (reference sequence). The CDR3 spells CSATQQGGTEAFF.

V is TRBV24-1 and J is TRBJ2-2; TCRdb's D call of TRBD1 is untestable without DNA. Germline values: CDR1 KGHDR, CDR2 SFDVKD. This CDR3 spans 15 amino acids. CDR3 sequence: CATSDSGQDTGELFF.

The V and J genes are TRBV5-4 and TRBJ2-7; TCRdb designates TRBD1, a call that cannot be tested without DNA. This CDR3 has 15 residues. Germline lookup yields CDR1 SGHNT and CDR2 YYREEE (reference sequence). CDR3 amino acids: CASSLGTGPLYEQYF.

The gene calls are TRBV6-5 and TRBJ1-2; the D call from TCRdb, TRBD1, cannot be confirmed without DNA. Germline values: CDR1 MNHEY, CDR2 SVGAGI. This CDR3 region has 15 residues. The CDR3 sequence: CASSYVPGTGGPYTF.

V usage is TRBV14 and J usage is TRBJ2-1; lacking DNA, the TRBD1 call made by TCRdb goes unchecked. The CDR3 runs 14 residues. Germline CDR1 and CDR2: SGHDN and FVKESK. CDR3 loop: CASSRRGQGYEQFF.

This chain uses TRBV24-1 with TRBJ2-1; the D call from TCRdb, TRBD2, cannot be confirmed without DNA. The CDR3 is 17 amino acids. Germline V gives CDR1 KGHDR, CDR2 SFDVKD. The CDR3 protein is CATSDLQGRASGGVQFF.